The subject of this entry is one TCR beta chain. This entry belongs to a study of blood T cell repertoires in COVID-19. The wider study: Sources were T cells, B-cell-depleted T cells, or PBMCs; the material itself was cDNA or gDNA.

The CDR3 length is 13 residues. Looked up from germline, CDR1 is SGHTA and CDR2 is FQGNSA. V shed 7 bases and J shed 0 bases, with 10 bases lying between them. Authors' processing steps: Reference gene primer amplification gave estimated nucleated cell counts. TCRdb's copy holds only in-frame clones and misses some; the assay was immunoSEQ multiplex PCR. V, J and clone size were drawn from that table, and D and trimming were deduced from the DNA. The sample includes 180,000 or so clones, about 78% of them seen just once. The sequence was collected from a woman aged 45-65 years with active or convalescent COVID-19. The chain carries TRBV7-2 and TRBJ2-7; TRBD2 might be the D (5 bases). Sample: peripheral blood. This CDR3 reads CASNSGNSYEQYF. The CDR3 DNA is TGTGCCAGCAACTCGGGGAACTCCTACGAGCAGTACTTC.